This T cell receptor beta chain was obtained from a study of T cells in Graves' hyperthyroidism and ophthalmopathy. Study-level findings and limits: Median prediction lead before ophthalmopathy onset was 6.5 months with the model.

Amplification of TCR beta CDR3 regions was performed using RNA transcripts as template. An initial round of RT-PCR targeting the TCR CDR3 relied on the HTBI primer set. TCRdb re-called the multiplex PCR reads with MiXCR, one entry per CDR3 protein. Of some 440,000 distinct CDR3 sequences detected, more than 15% appear once; the ten largest clones hold 7.5% to 8%. If no ophthalmopathy progression occurred within 18 months, Graves' hyperthyroidism was stable. Uncontrolled infection, other autoimmune disease, pregnancy or lactation barred patients from enrollment. This clonotype was picked up many times. What it binds is unknown. V trimming: 6 bases; J trimming: 1 base; junction bases outside the gene matches: 10. Germline CDR1 SNHLY, CDR2 FYNNEI. The CDR3 has 18 amino acids.

This chain links TRBV2 with TRBJ2-1, with 12 bases that match TRBD2. The source material was blood. This sequence was found in a young woman with Graves' hyperthyroidism. The CDR3 coding sequence is TGTGCCAGCAGGGGGGCTAGCGGGGGGGCAAGGTCCTACAATGAGCAGTTCTTC. It is translated as CASRGASGGARSYNEQFF.